This T cell receptor beta chain is from a study of CXCR3-negative and CXCR3-positive naive CD8 T cells. The libraries of TRB cDNA were prepared using 5' RACE with UMI labels. After re-calling the 5' RACE reads, TCRdb lists one entry per CDR3 protein, DNA absent. Its listing shows about 89,000 distinct CDR3 sequences. Note on this clonotype: Its antigen remains unidentified.

CDR1 and CDR2 (germline): SGHRS, YFSETQ. CDR3 size: 14 residues. Every individual CD8+ T cell subset underwent sorting in triplicate at more than 250,000 cells apiece. Study outcomes and limitations: Naive cells positive for CXCR3 carried more hydrophobic TRB CDR3s than CXCR3-negative ones.

The sample taken for sequencing was naive CXCR3+ CD8+ T cells from blood. Subset noted: CD45RO-CCR7+CD27+CD95- naive CD8+ T cells expressing CXCR3 (TNR3+). The receptor's source is a human donor in good health. Some clones in this sample may be carry-over from other donors' samples. The chain has TRBV5-1 and TRBJ2-7; the TCRdb call, TRBD1, lacks DNA for checking. The CDR3 here is CASSFDRLRYEQYF.